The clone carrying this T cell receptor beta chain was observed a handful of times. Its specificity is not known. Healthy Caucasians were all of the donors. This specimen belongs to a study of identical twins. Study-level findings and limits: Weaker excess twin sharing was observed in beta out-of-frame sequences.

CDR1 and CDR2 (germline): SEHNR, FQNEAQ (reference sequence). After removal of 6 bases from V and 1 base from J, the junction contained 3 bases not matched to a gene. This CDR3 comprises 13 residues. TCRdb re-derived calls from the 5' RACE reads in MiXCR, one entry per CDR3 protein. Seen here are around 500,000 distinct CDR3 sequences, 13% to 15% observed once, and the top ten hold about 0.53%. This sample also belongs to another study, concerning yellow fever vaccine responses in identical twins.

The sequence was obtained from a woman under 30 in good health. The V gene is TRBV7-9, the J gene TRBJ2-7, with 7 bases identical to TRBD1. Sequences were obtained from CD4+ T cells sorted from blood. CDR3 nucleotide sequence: TGTGCCAGCAGGAGGGGACAGTCCTACGAGCAGTACTTC. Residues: CASRRGQSYEQYF. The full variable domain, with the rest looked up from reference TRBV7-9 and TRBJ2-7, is DTGVSQNPRHKITKRGQNVTFRCDPISEHNRLYWYRQTLGQGPEFLTYFQNEAQLEKSRLLSDRFSAERPKGSFSTLEIQRTEQGDSAMYLCASRRGQSYEQYFGPGTRLTVT.